These 3 T cell receptor beta chains were all obtained from the same sample, sequenced in a study of blood T cell repertoires in COVID-19. The protocol was immunoSEQ multiplex PCR, while the TCRdb copy is restricted to in-frame clones and leaves out a portion. The sample carries roughly 90,000 clones, approximately 88% recorded once. Sequencing was carried out using peripheral blood. These receptors came from an elderly woman with active or convalescent COVID-19.

This chain connects TRBV5-1 to TRBJ2-5; 8 positions match TRBD1. This CDR3 is 15 amino acids long. V trimming: 5 bases; J trimming: 5 bases; junction bases outside the gene matches: 11. Per the germline V gene, CDR1 is SGHRS and CDR2 is YFSETQ. This chain's CDR3 is CASSPSPRGPETQYF. The CDR3, as DNA: TGCGCCAGCAGTCCATCCCCCAGGGGGCCCGAGACCCAGTACTTC.

This sequence joins TRBV18 and TRBJ2-3; D possibly corresponds to TRBD2 (6 bases). CDR3 length: 16 amino acids. V gave up 0 bases and J gave up 6 bases, with 16 bases separating them. The germline gives CDR1 KGHSH, CDR2 LQKENI. DNA of the CDR3: TGTGCCAGCTCACCACCGGTGTCCCCAGGGAGGGATACGCAGTATTTT. Amino acid sequence: CASSPPVSPGRDTQYF.

J is TRBJ2-5 and V is TRBV27, with a possible D match to TRBD2 (5 bases). V lost 0 bases and J 1 base, leaving 9 bases between the germline ends. Germline values: CDR1 MNHEY, CDR2 SMNVEV (reference sequence). This CDR3 region has 15 residues. DNA of the CDR3: TGTGCCAGCAGTTTATCGCGGGTCTCCCAAGAGACCCAGTACTTC. Its translation: CASSLSRVSQETQYF.